The rows below give T cell receptor beta chains drawn from one sample of a study of T cell responses to AZD1222 COVID-19 vaccine. Here immunoSEQ multiplex PCR was the method, and the copy in TCRdb shows in-frame clones only, minus some. The sample has under 300,000 clones; 85% to 95% are singletons. Here the sequenced sample was peripheral blood, taken on day 0 of AZD1222 vaccination. Receptors originate from an adult in good health. Both conserved end residues are part of each CDR3. A D gene is named only where the DNA matches it firmly. Rows give clone size only sometimes, using once, few, many, or a class for an expanded clone.

TRBD1	TRBV13	TRBJ2-7	NA	CASSSGTVVDYEQYF	TGTGCCAGCAGCTCCGGGACAGTAGTCGACTACGAGCAGTACTTC
NA	TRBV27	TRBJ2-7	NA	CASSSGPYEQYF	TGTGCCAGCAGTTCGGGCCCCTACGAGCAGTACTTC
NA	TRBV7-2	TRBJ2-2	NA	CASSVDRSGELFF	TGTGCCAGCAGCGTTGACCGATCCGGGGAGCTGTTTTTT
NA	TRBV14	TRBJ1-2	NA	CASSQGGVYGYTF	TGTGCCAGCAGCCAAGGGGGAGTCTATGGCTACACCTTC
TRBD1	TRBV5-1	TRBJ2-1	NA	CASSNNRDSGEQFF	TGCGCCAGCAGCAACAACCGGGACAGTGGTGAGCAGTTCTTC
NA	TRBV5-4	TRBJ1-1	NA	CASSFPPTAEAFF	TGTGCCAGCAGCTTTCCCCCAACGGCTGAAGCTTTCTTT
TRBD2	TRBV7-2	TRBJ2-3	once	CASSLVGGYTDTQYF	TGTGCCAGCAGCTTAGTGGGGGGGTACACAGATACGCAGTATTTT
NA	TRBV15	TRBJ2-3	NA	CATGNTDTQYF	TGTGCCACCGGAAACACAGATACGCAGTATTTT
TRBD1	TRBV6-2/TRBV6-3	TRBJ2-7	NA	CASSRNTGGGEQYF	TGTGCCAGCAGTCGGAATACAGGGGGCGGCGAGCAGTACTTC
TRBD1	TRBV9	TRBJ1-4	NA	CASSVGAGTGGADEKLFF	TGTGCCAGCAGCGTAGGTGCTGGGACAGGGGGCGCAGACGAAAAACTGTTTTTT
NA	TRBV7-9	TRBJ1-6	NA	CASSFGASSYNSPLHF	TGTGCCAGCAGCTTCGGGGCAAGCTCCTATAATTCACCCCTCCACTTT
TRBD1	TRBV5-4	TRBJ2-5	NA	CASSPGTGQETQYF	TGTGCCAGCAGCCCCGGGACAGGGCAAGAGACCCAGTACTTC
TRBD1	TRBV5-1	TRBJ1-5	NA	CASSLDPGGINQPQHF	TGCGCCAGCAGCTTGGACCCAGGGGGTATCAATCAGCCCCAGCATTTT
NA	TRBV4-3	TRBJ1-3	NA	CASSQDMGQLSGNTIYF	TGCGCCAGCAGCCAAGATATGGGACAACTCTCTGGAAACACCATATATTTT
NA	TRBV11-2	TRBJ2-5	NA	CASSFQTAAQETQYF	TGTGCCAGCAGCTTCCAAACGGCAGCTCAAGAGACCCAGTACTTC
NA	TRBV7-2	TRBJ1-5	NA	CASSPDGVQPQHF	TGTGCCAGCAGCCCCGATGGGGTTCAGCCCCAGCATTTT
NA	TRBV7-9	TRBJ2-7	NA	CASSPRLFPYEQYF	TGTGCCAGCAGCCCTCGACTCTTTCCCTACGAGCAGTACTTC
TRBD1	TRBV28	TRBJ2-7	NA	CASRPTGSSYEQYF	TGTGCCAGCAGGCCGACAGGGAGCTCCTACGAGCAGTACTTC
NA	TRBV4-1	TRBJ1-1	once	CASSQDPAKNTEAFF	TGCGCCAGCAGCCAAGATCCGGCAAAGAACACTGAAGCTTTCTTT
TRBD2	TRBV7-9	TRBJ2-7	NA	CASSRLAGGYEQYF	TGTGCCAGCAGCCGACTAGCGGGAGGCTACGAGCAGTACTTC
NA	TRBV20-1	TRBJ1-2	NA	CSASWVGGYTF	TGCAGTGCTAGCTGGGTTGGTGGCTACACCTTC
NA	TRBV5-1	TRBJ1-2	NA	CASSPGRSSGYTF	TGCGCCAGCAGCCCCGGACGGTCTAGTGGCTACACCTTC
NA	TRBV29-1	TRBJ2-1	NA	CSVGDPGRMGNEQFF	TGCAGCGTTGGGGACCCGGGACGTATGGGCAATGAGCAGTTCTTC
NA	TRBV6-5	TRBJ2-7	NA	CASGQSVTSYEQYF	TGTGCCAGCGGACAGTCGGTTACCTCCTACGAGCAGTACTTC
TRBD1	TRBV27	TRBJ1-2	NA	CASSSGTGPTYGYTF	TGTGCCAGCAGTTCCGGGACAGGGCCGACCTATGGCTACACCTTC
TRBD2	TRBV27	TRBJ2-7	NA	CASSLRLAGRTYEQYF	TGTGCCAGCAGTTTGCGGCTAGCGGGACGGACCTACGAGCAGTACTTC
NA	TRBV5-1	TRBJ1-3	once	CASSLGETGNTIYF	TGCGCCAGCAGTTTAGGGGAAACCGGAAACACCATATATTTT
TRBD1	TRBV2	TRBJ2-7	NA	CASMRDRGAYEQYF	TGTGCCAGCATGCGGGACAGGGGAGCCTACGAGCAGTACTTC
NA	TRBV4-2	TRBJ2-4	NA	CASSSLPDSAKNIQYF	TGTGCCAGCAGCTCCCTTCCCGACTCTGCCAAAAACATTCAGTACTTC
NA	TRBV20-1	TRBJ2-1	NA	CSAPKFGEQFF	TGCAGTGCCCCTAAGTTCGGTGAGCAGTTCTTC
NA	TRBV5-4	TRBJ2-3	NA	CASSLWPGARSTDTQYF	TGTGCCAGCAGCTTGTGGCCGGGAGCTCGGAGCACAGATACGCAGTATTTT
TRBD1	TRBV6-2/TRBV6-3	TRBJ1-5	NA	CASSWGRGGGQPQHF	TGTGCCAGCAGTTGGGGGAGAGGGGGCGGTCAGCCCCAGCATTTT
NA	TRBV7-9	TRBJ2-3	NA	CASSFGVWDTQYF	TGTGCCAGCAGCTTTGGGGTGTGGGATACGCAGTATTTT
NA	TRBV6-6	TRBJ1-5	NA	CASSYLGVDQPQHF	TGTGCCAGCAGTTACCTCGGGGTCGATCAGCCCCAGCATTTT
TRBD2	TRBV7-3	TRBJ2-7	NA	CASSLGLAGVGEQYF	TGTGCCAGCAGCCTGGGACTAGCGGGAGTCGGTGAGCAGTACTTC
NA	TRBV12-3/TRBV12-4	TRBJ2-7	few	CASSAGQPYEQYF	TGTGCCAGCAGTGCTGGACAGCCCTACGAGCAGTACTTC
NA	TRBV3-1/TRBV3-2	TRBJ1-2	NA	CASSQVRGYGYTF	TGTGCCAGCAGCCAAGTGAGGGGGTATGGCTACACCTTC